The TCR beta chain described here comes from a study of T cell clones after liver transplantation. Study-wide results and caveats: A larger donor-reactive than third-party decline suggested partial antigen-specific deletion.

Only in-frame clones appear in the TCRdb table, and some are missing; sequencing was by immunoSEQ multiplex PCR. Here the sample spans roughly 65,000 clones, more than 85% being singletons. Germline-derived CDR1 and CDR2 are LNHDA and SQIVND (reference sequence). The germline V and J ends were trimmed by 0 bases and 3 bases, with 7 bases remaining between them. The length of the CDR3 is 14 residues. Turning to this clone: Its antigen is undetermined.

This chain joins TRBV19 and TRBJ2-3; a weak D match, TRBD2 (5 bases). The source is a human patient who received a liver transplant. The graft donor may be the source of some T cells. The sample here was CD4+ T cells from blood, taken nearly 26 months after liver transplant. This CDR3 reads CASSIDPGTDTQYF. The CDR3 bases are TGTGCCAGTAGTATAGATCCGGGGACAGATACGCAGTATTTT.